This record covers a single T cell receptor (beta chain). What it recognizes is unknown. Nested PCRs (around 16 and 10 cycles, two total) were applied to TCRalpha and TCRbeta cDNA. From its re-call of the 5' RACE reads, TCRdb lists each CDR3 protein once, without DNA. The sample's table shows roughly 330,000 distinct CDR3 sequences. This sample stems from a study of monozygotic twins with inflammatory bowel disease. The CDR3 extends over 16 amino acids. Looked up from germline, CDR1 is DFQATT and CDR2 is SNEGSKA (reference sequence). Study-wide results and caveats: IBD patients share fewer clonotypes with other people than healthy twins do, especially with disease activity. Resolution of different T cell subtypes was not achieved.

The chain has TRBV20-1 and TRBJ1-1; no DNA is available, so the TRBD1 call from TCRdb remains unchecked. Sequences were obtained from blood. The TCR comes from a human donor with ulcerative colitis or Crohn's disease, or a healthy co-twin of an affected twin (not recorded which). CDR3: CSASPLQAPRDTEAFF.